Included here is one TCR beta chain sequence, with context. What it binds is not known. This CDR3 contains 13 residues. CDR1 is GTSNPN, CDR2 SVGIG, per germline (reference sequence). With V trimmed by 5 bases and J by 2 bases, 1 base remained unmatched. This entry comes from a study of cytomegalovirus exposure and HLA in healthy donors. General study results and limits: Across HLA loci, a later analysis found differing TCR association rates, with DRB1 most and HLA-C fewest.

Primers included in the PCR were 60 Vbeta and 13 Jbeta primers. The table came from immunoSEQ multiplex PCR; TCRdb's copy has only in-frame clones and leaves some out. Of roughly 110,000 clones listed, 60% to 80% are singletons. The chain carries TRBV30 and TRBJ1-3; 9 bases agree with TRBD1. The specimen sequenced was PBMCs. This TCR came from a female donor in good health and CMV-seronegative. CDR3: CAWRQGAGNTIYF. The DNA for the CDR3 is TGTGCCTGGCGACAGGGGGCTGGAAACACCATATATTTT.